The present TCR beta chain was sequenced within a study of shared clonotypes between healthy human individuals. Sequencing on ten immunoSEQ deep assay plates was performed for unsorted PBMC DNA. Profiling relied on immunoSEQ multiplex PCR, and the TCRdb table lists in-frame clones only, not all of them. The sample yields about half a million clones, about 84% seen once. Researchers drew on around 83 million PBMCs for genomic DNA from unsorted samples. Germline lookup yields CDR1 MRHNA and CDR2 SNTAGT. V lost 4 bases and J 3 bases, leaving 6 bases between the germline ends. The CDR3 extends over 13 amino acids. General study findings and limits: The sole specimen, blood, was sampled, and tissue repertoires likely differ.

On this clone itself: Its cognate antigen is unknown.

This sequence joins TRBV6-4 and TRBJ2-2; D is uncertain. The sequenced material came from PBMCs. The sequence derives from a middle-aged woman in good health. Some clones in this sample may be carry-over from other donors' samples. CDR3 in DNA: TGTGCCAGCAGTGCCCGGGACACCGGGGAGCTGTTTTTT. Encoded protein: CASSARDTGELFF.